This T cell receptor beta chain was sequenced in a study of Graves' ophthalmopathy and Graves' hyperthyroidism. Study details: The blood sample was drawn at first diagnosis and before any treatment.

The study, taken as a whole, reports: The 13-signature model separated ophthalmopathy from stable hyperthyroidism at around 88% sensitivity and nearly 83% specificity.

Beta-chain TCR CDR3 regions were amplified from RNA transcripts. RT-PCR was first run with HTBI primers, then multiplex PCR in a second round. Each CDR3 protein is one row after TCRdb ran MiXCR on the multiplex PCR reads. The table lists about 400,000 distinct CDR3 sequences, about 18% of them singletons. This clonotype was counted ten times or more. Its target is unknown. This CDR3 region has 15 residues. Germline assignment: CDR1 MNHEY and CDR2 SVGAGI. Between the trimmed V and J ends, which lost 4 bases and 3 bases, there was a span of 15 bases. The genes are TRBV6-5 and TRBJ1-1, with D possibly TRBD1 on 6 matching bases. The sequencing input was peripheral blood. This clonotype was obtained from a woman aged 18-29 years with Graves' ophthalmopathy. CDR3 in DNA: TGTGCCAGCAGTTTCCCAGGGGCGGGGGACACTGAAGCTTTCTTT. Its protein is CASSFPGAGDTEAFF.